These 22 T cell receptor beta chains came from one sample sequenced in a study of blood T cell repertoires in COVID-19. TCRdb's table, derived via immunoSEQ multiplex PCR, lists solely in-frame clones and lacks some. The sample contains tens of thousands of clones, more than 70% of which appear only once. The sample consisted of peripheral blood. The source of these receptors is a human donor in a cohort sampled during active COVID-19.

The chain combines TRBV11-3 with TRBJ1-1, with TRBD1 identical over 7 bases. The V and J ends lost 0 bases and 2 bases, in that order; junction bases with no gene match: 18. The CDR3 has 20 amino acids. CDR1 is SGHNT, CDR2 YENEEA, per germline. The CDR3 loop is CASSLDWNLPGGSSNTEAFF. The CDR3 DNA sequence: TGTGCCAGCAGCTTAGATTGGAACCTCCCAGGGGGGAGTTCAAACACTGAAGCTTTCTTT.

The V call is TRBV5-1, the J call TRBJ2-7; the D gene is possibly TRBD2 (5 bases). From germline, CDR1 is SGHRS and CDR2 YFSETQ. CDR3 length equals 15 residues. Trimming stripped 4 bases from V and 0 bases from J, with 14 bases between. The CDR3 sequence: CASSPPSLSSYEQYF. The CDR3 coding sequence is TGCGCCAGCAGCCCCCCTAGCCTGAGCTCCTACGAGCAGTACTTC.

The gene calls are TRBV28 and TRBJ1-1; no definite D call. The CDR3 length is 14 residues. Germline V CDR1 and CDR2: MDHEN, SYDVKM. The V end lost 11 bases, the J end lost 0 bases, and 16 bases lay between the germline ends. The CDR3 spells CASSEALMNTEAFF. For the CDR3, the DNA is TGTGCCTCCTCTGAGGCGCTTATGAACACTGAAGCTTTCTTT.

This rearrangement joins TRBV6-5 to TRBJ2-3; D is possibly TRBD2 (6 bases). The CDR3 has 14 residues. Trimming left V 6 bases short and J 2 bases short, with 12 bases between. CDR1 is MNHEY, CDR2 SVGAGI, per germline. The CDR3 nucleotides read TGTGCCAGCAGCCTGGGACTTCCCACAGATACGCAGTATTTT. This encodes CASSLGLPTDTQYF.

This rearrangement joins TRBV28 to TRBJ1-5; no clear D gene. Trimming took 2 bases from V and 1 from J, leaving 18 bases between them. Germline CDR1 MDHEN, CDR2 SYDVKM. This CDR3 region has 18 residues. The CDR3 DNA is TGTGCCAGCAGTTTAATAGAAGGAGGCCTAGGGAGCAATCAGCCCCAGCATTTT. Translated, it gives CASSLIEGGLGSNQPQHF.

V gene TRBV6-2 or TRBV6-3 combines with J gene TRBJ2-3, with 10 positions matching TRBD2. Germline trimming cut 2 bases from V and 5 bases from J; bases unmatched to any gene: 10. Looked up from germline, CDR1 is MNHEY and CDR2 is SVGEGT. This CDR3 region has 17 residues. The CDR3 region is CASSYLFSGGPGDTQYF. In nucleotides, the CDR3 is TGTGCCAGCAGTTACCTTTTTAGCGGGGGGCCGGGAGATACGCAGTATTTT.

Written as DNA, the CDR3 is TGTGCCAGCCTGGCCTCTACCGGCGGGAACACTGAAGCTTTCTTT. The encoded protein is CASLASTGGNTEAFF. The chain carries TRBV6-5 and TRBJ1-1; no clear D gene. V was shortened by 8 bases and J by 1 base, with 17 bases between the two germline ends. Germline V gene data show CDR1 as MNHEY and CDR2 as SVGAGI. The CDR3 is 15 amino acids.

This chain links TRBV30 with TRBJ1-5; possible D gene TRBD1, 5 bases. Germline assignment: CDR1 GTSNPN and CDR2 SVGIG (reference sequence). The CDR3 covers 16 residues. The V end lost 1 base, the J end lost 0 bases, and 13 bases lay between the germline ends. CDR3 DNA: TGTGCCTGGAGTGCACACAGGACACTTAGCAATCAGCCCCAGCATTTT. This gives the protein CAWSAHRTLSNQPQHF.

CDR3 DNA: TGTGCCAGCAGCCCAGGGGGCTCTGGAAACACCATATATTTT. This gives the protein CASSPGGSGNTIYF. The chain employs TRBV28 and TRBJ1-3; 7 positions match TRBD1. Per the germline V gene, CDR1 is MDHEN and CDR2 is SYDVKM. Trimming took 6 bases from V and 0 from J; bases not matched to a gene: 2. CDR3 length: 14 amino acids.

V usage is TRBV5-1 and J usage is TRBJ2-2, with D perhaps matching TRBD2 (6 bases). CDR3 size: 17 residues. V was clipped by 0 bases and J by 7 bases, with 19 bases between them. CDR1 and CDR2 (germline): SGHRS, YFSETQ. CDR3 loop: CASSLASNSGVGGELFF. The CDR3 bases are TGCGCCAGCAGCTTGGCCTCAAACTCGGGGGTTGGCGGGGAGCTGTTTTTT.

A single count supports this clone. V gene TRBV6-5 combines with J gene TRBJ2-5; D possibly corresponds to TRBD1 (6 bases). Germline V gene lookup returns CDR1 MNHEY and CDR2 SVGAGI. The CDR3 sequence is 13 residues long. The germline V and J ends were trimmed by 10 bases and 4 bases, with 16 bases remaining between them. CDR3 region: CATPPRGGETQYF. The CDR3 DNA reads TGTGCCACCCCGCCCAGAGGGGGAGAGACCCAGTACTTC.

In DNA, the CDR3 is TGTGCCAGCAGCTTAGATCCGGGATACCGAGACACCATATATTTT. Translated: CASSLDPGYRDTIYF. The rearrangement links TRBV7-2 to TRBJ1-3; D uncertain. This CDR3 is built from 15 residues. Germline-derived CDR1 and CDR2 are SGHTA and FQGNSA. Trimming took off 1 base at V and 8 bases at J, with 15 bases between the two ends.

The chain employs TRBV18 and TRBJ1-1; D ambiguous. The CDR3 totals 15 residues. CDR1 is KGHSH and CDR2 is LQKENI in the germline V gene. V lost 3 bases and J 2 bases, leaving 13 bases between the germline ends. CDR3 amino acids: CASSPAQQQNTEAFF. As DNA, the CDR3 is TGTGCCAGCTCACCGGCGCAACAGCAAAACACTGAAGCTTTCTTT.

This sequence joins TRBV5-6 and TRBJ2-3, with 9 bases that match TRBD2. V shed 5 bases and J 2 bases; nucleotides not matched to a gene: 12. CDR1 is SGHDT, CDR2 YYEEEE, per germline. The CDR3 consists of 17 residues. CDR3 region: CASRTMVASGTTDTQYF. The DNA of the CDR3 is TGTGCCAGCAGGACGATGGTGGCTAGCGGGACCACAGATACGCAGTATTTT. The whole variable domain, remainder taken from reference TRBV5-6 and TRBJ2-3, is DAGVTQSPTHLIKTRGQQVTLRCSPKSGHDTVSWYQQALGQGPQFIFQYYEEEERQRGNFPDRFSGHQFPNYSSELNVNALLLGDSALYLCASRTMVASGTTDTQYFGPGTRLTVL.

CDR3 amino acids: CASGTDDNQPQHF. The DNA of the CDR3 is TGTGCCAGCGGGACAGATGACAATCAGCCCCAGCATTTT. V and J are TRBV2 and TRBJ1-5; 7 bases agree with TRBD1. Germline V gene sequence: CDR1 SNHLY, CDR2 FYNNEI. The J segment lost 3 bases and the V segment lost 8 bases, leaving 4 bases of the junction unmatched. This CDR3 comprises 13 residues.

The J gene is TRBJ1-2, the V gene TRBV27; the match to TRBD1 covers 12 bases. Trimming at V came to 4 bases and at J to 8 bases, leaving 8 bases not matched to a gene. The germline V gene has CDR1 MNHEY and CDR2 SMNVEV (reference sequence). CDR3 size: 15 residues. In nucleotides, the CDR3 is TGTGCCAGCAGTTCCCGGGACAGGGGGCGGGAGGGCTACACCTTC. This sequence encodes CASSSRDRGREGYTF.

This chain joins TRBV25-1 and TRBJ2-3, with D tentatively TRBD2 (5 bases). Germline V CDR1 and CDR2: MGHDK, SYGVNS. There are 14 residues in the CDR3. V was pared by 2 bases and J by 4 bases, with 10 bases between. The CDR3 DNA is TGTGCCAGCAGTGAACCGAGGGCGGCAGATACGCAGTATTTT. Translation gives CASSEPRAADTQYF.

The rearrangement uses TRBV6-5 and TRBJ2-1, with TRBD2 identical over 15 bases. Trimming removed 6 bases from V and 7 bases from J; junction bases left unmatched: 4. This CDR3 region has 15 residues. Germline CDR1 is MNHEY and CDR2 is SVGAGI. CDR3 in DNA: TGTGCCAGCAGGACCGGGACTAGCGGGAGGAATGAGCAGTTCTTC. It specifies CASRTGTSGRNEQFF.

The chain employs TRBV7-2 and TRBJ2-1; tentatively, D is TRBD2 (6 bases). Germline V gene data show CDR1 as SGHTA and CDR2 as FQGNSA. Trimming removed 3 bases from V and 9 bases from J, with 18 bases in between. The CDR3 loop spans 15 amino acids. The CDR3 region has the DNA TGTGCCAGCAGCTTGTCTGCGACTAGAATAGGTGAGCAGTTCTTC. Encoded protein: CASSLSATRIGEQFF. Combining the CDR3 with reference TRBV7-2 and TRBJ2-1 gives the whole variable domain GAGVSQSPSNKVTEKGKDVELRCDPISGHTALYWYRQSLGQGLEFLIYFQGNSAPDKSGLPSDRFSAERTGGSVSTLTIQRTQQEDSAVYLCASSLSATRIGEQFFGPGTRLTVL.

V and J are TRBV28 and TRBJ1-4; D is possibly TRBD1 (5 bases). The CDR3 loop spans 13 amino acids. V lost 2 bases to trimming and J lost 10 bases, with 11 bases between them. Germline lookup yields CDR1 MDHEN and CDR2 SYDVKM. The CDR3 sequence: CASSLSLRGKLFF. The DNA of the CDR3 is TGTGCCAGCAGTTTAAGCCTAAGGGGAAAACTGTTTTTT.

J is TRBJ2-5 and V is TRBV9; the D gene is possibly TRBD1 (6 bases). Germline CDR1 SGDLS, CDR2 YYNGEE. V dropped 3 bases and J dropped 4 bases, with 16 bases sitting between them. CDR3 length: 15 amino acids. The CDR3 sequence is CASSATGTPRETQYF. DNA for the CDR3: TGTGCCAGCAGCGCAACCGGGACACCAAGAGAGACCCAGTACTTC.

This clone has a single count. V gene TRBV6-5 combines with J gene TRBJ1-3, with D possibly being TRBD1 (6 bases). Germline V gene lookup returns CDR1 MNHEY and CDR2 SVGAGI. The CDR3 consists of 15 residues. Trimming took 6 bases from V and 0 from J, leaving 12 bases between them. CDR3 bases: TGTGCCAGCAGACCGGACAGACTCTCTGGAAACACCATATATTTT. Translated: CASRPDRLSGNTIYF.